Listed below are T cell receptor beta chains from one sample, sequenced in a study of cytomegalovirus exposure and HLA in healthy donors. The repertoire was sequenced with immunoSEQ multiplex PCR; TCRdb's copy has only in-frame clones and lacks some. The table includes fewer than 300,000 clones, over 75% detected once. The sequenced sample was PBMCs. The source of these receptors is a woman aged 18-29 years in good health and CMV-seronegative. Each CDR3 is given with its conserved first and last residue. D genes are given only for firm matches. Clone size, where shown, is once, few, many, or a class for clones that have expanded.

j_gene | d_gene | abundance | v_gene | CDR3nt | CDR3aa
TRBJ2-7 | . | once | TRBV6-1 | TGTGCCAGCACGATCGGTCCAAACTACGAGCAGTACTTC | CASTIGPNYEQYF
TRBJ2-5 | TRBD1 | . | TRBV6-1 | TGTGCCAGCAGTGGGGGACAGGGTAGGCAAGAGACCCAGTACTTC | CASSGGQGRQETQYF
TRBJ2-5 | . | . | TRBV7-2 | TGTGCCAGCGGACGGAGGGGCCCGCAAGGGCGGGAGACCCAGTACTTC | CASGRRGPQGRETQYF
TRBJ2-1 | TRBD2 | . | TRBV7-3 | TGTGCCAGCAGGATTCCGGGACTAGCGGGAATGGATGAGCAGTTCTTC | CASRIPGLAGMDEQFF
TRBJ1-2 | TRBD1 | . | TRBV6-5 | TGTGCCAGCAGACCGGGACAGGGAAGGCGGAATGGCTACACCTTC | CASRPGQGRRNGYTF
TRBJ1-4 | . | . | TRBV5-1 | TGCGCCAGCAGCCGGGACACGGCAACTAATGAAAAACTGTTTTTT | CASSRDTATNEKLFF
TRBJ2-1 | . | . | TRBV5-1 | TGCGCCAGCAGCTTGGGACTAGGGGGCATTGAGCAGTTCTTC | CASSLGLGGIEQFF
TRBJ2-3 | TRBD1 | . | TRBV27 | TGTGCCAGCAGTTTACAGCAGGGGGCCGTAGATACGCAGTATTTT | CASSLQQGAVDTQYF
TRBJ1-5 | . | . | TRBV5-6 | TGTGCCAGCAGCTTGGGGGCAGGGGCCGCTTTTCAGCCCCAGCATTTT | CASSLGAGAAFQPQHF
TRBJ1-1 | TRBD1 | . | TRBV18 | TGTGCCAGCTCACAACAGGGGTTGGCGAACACTGAAGCTTTCTTT | CASSQQGLANTEAFF
TRBJ2-1 | TRBD1 | . | TRBV2 | TGTGCCAGCAGTGGTTCGGACAGGGTGTACAATGAGCAGTTCTTC | CASSGSDRVYNEQFF
TRBJ1-2 | TRBD1 | . | TRBV6-5 | TGTGCCAGCAGTTCACAGGGGGGAGCTAACTATGGCTACACCTTC | CASSSQGGANYGYTF
TRBJ2-6 | TRBD1 | . | TRBV2 | TGTGCCAGCAACCAGGACAGGGCGGCTGGGGCCAACGTCCTGACTTTC | CASNQDRAAGANVLTF
TRBJ2-1 | . | . | TRBV28 | TGTGCCAGCGGAGGGGGAGGGGTGGTTAATGAGCAGTTCTTC | CASGGGGVVNEQFF
TRBJ1-1 | TRBD1 | . | TRBV5-1 | TGCGCCAGCAGCCACTCAACAGGGGCTACTGAAGCTTTCTTT | CASSHSTGATEAFF
TRBJ1-4 | TRBD1 | . | TRBV5-6 | TGTGCCAGCAGCATGTTGACAGGGGAGGGAATACTGTTTTTT | CASSMLTGEGILFF
TRBJ1-3 | . | once | TRBV2 | TGTGCCAGCAGTGACAGAAACATTGGAAACACCATATATTTT | CASSDRNIGNTIYF
TRBJ1-2 | TRBD1 | . | TRBV6-1 | TGTGCCAGCAGTCGGGACAGCTATGGCTACACCTTC | CASSRDSYGYTF
TRBJ2-4 | TRBD2 | . | TRBV4-3 | TGCGCCAGCAGCCAAGAACTAGCGGGAGTCAAAAACATTCAGTACTTC | CASSQELAGVKNIQYF
TRBJ1-6 | . | . | TRBV7-2 | TGTGCCAGCAGCCCCATTCGGGATTCACCCCTCCACTTT | CASSPIRDSPLHF
TRBJ2-7 | TRBD1 | . | TRBV5-4 | TGTGCCAGCAGCCTACAGGGGACAAGCTCCTACGAGCAGTACTTC | CASSLQGTSSYEQYF
TRBJ2-5 | TRBD1 | . | TRBV7-2 | TGTGCCAGCAGCCCCCGGACAGGGTGGGAGACCCAGTACTTC | CASSPRTGWETQYF
TRBJ2-1 | . | . | TRBV28 | TGTGCCAGCAGCGGGATTCCGACTGAAAGCTCCTACAATGAGCAGTTCTTC | CASSGIPTESSYNEQFF
TRBJ2-1 | . | . | TRBV27 | TGTGCCAGCAGTTTATGGTTTGGGGGGGCAAATGAGCAGTTCTTC | CASSLWFGGANEQFF
TRBJ1-1 | TRBD1 | . | TRBV5-1 | TGCGCCAGCAGCTTAGGGACAGGGGCCACTGAAGCTTTCTTT | CASSLGTGATEAFF
TRBJ2-7 | TRBD2 | . | TRBV5-4 | TGTGCCAGCAGCTCCTCTAGCGGTAACTACGAGCAGTACTTC | CASSSSSGNYEQYF
TRBJ2-5 | TRBD2 | . | TRBV29-1 | TGCAGCACCACGGGGGGGGATGGCGCGGGGACCCAGTACTTC | CSTTGGDGAGTQYF
TRBJ2-1 | . | . | TRBV20-1 | TGCAGTGCTAGGGGGCTGCCATCGCAGTTCTTC | CSARGLPSQFF
TRBJ2-7 | TRBD1 | . | TRBV29-1 | TGCAGCGTTGATCGGACAGGGGGTAACGAGCAGTACTTC | CSVDRTGGNEQYF
TRBJ1-2 | TRBD1 | . | TRBV28 | TGTGCCAGCAGTTACCCCTACACCGGGACAGGGGACGCTAACTATGGCTACACCTTC | CASSYPYTGTGDANYGYTF
TRBJ2-1 | . | . | TRBV11-2 | TGTGCCAGCAGCTTTTCCAGTTCTGGCAATGAGCAGTTCTTC | CASSFSSSGNEQFF